One and the same sample provided the 21 T cell receptor beta chains below, sequenced in a study of T cell changes during pregnancy in multiple sclerosis. This table comes from immunoSEQ multiplex PCR, and its TCRdb copy is limited to in-frame clones, with some not included. The data contain 49,000 or so clones, around 94% of them singletons. The sample consisted of CD4+ T cells from peripheral blood mononuclear cells, taken in the second trimester of pregnancy. The receptors shown here come from a female donor in good health, enrolled as a control in a pregnancy study.

V gene TRBV11-3 combines with J gene TRBJ1-1; possibly TRBD1 for D (5 bases). The germline CDR1 and CDR2 sequences are SGHNT and YENEEA. Deletions cut 3 bases from V and 0 bases from J, with 11 bases between. The CDR3 covers 15 residues. As DNA, the CDR3 is TGTGCCAGCAGCTTCCGACAGAGCATGAACACTGAAGCTTTCTTT. Translated, it gives CASSFRQSMNTEAFF.

The chain recombines TRBV29-1 with TRBJ1-2; D might be TRBD1 (6 bases). Deletions cut 7 bases from V and 8 bases from J, with 20 bases between. In germline, CDR1 is SQVTM, CDR2 ANQGSEA. This CDR3 has 13 amino acids. The CDR3 reads CSAVLRGVGGYTF. The CDR3 nucleotides are TGCAGCGCTGTTCTCAGGGGAGTGGGCGGCTACACCTTC.

V gene TRBV7-6 combines with J gene TRBJ1-3; TRBD1 matches at 12 bases. The V and J ends lost 1 base and 2 bases, in that order; junction bases with no gene match: 3. The CDR3 sequence is 17 residues long. Germline CDR1 SGHVS, CDR2 FNYEAQ. The CDR3 bases are TGTGCCAGCAGCTTAGGGGACAGGGGGCTACCTGGAAACACCATATATTTT. Its translation is CASSLGDRGLPGNTIYF.

This chain uses TRBV11-2 with TRBJ1-6; perhaps TRBD1 as D (6 bases). The CDR3 extends over 16 amino acids. V lost 6 bases, J lost 9 bases, and 21 bases lay in between. CDR1 SGHAT and CDR2 FQNNGV come from the germline V gene. Written as DNA, the CDR3 is TGTGCCAGCAGTTCGATTTCCGGAAGGGGGGGTTCACCCCTCCACTTT. It specifies CASSSISGRGGSPLHF.

CDR3: CASSPGLAGETQYF. The CDR3 coding sequence is TGTGCCAGCAGCCCAGGACTAGCTGGGGAGACCCAGTACTTC. The V call is TRBV9, the J call TRBJ2-5; 8 bases are shared with TRBD2. V was pared by 4 bases and J by 5 bases, with 7 bases of the junction left unmatched. Germline CDR1 and CDR2: SGDLS and YYNGEE. The CDR3 extends over 14 amino acids. The full variable domain, with the rest looked up from reference TRBV9 and TRBJ2-5, is DSGVTQTPKHLITATGQRVTLRCSPRSGDLSVYWYQQSLDQGLQFLIQYYNGEERAKGNILERFSAQQFPDLHSELNLSSLELGDSALYFCASSPGLAGETQYFGPGTRLLVL.

This chain uses TRBV5-1 with TRBJ2-5; 10 nucleotides align to TRBD1. Germline CDR1 is SGHRS and CDR2 is YFSETQ. V lost 4 bases and J lost 7; bases outside the gene matches: 13. This CDR3 comprises 16 residues. CDR3 nucleotides: TGCGCCAGCAGCCCGCAAAGAGGACAGGGGGGACGGACCCAGTACTTC. Translating it yields CASSPQRGQGGRTQYF.

The chain couples TRBV19 to TRBJ1-5; no firm D call. Trimming left V 3 bases short and J 0 bases short, with 9 bases between. The CDR3 consists of 15 residues. The germline V gene has CDR1 LNHDA and CDR2 SQIVND (reference sequence). The CDR3 nucleotides are TGTGCCAGTAGTATGAGGAGGGCTAGCAATCAGCCCCAGCATTTT. Residues: CASSMRRASNQPQHF.

The chain uses TRBV5-4 and TRBJ1-6; D perhaps matches TRBD1 (5 bases). Trimming stripped 0 bases from V and 7 bases from J, with 14 bases between. The CDR3 is 16 residues long. Germline CDR1 SGHNT, CDR2 YYREEE (reference sequence). DNA of the CDR3: TGTGCCAGCAGCTTGGAAGTGGGGCAGGGCAATTCACCCCTCCACTTT. Amino acid sequence: CASSLEVGQGNSPLHF. Variable domain in full (rest from reference TRBV5-4 and TRBJ1-6): ETGVTQSPTHLIKTRGQQVTLRCSSQSGHNTVSWYQQALGQGPQFIFQYYREEENGRGNFPPRFSGLQFPNYSSELNVNALELDDSALYLCASSLEVGQGNSPLHFGNGTRLTVT.

This sequence joins TRBV10-3 and TRBJ2-5; 11 positions match TRBD1. CDR1 is ENHRY, CDR2 SYGVKD, per germline. With 3 bases clipped from V and 2 bases from J, the junction kept 5 bases outside the gene matches. The CDR3 extends over 16 amino acids. CDR3 DNA: TGTGCCATCAGTGACCCGGGACAGGGGGGTCAAGAGACCCAGTACTTC. Encoded protein: CAISDPGQGGQETQYF.

The chain recombines TRBV7-9 with TRBJ1-4, with TRBD1 as a possible D gene (6 bases). V lost 4 bases and J 0 bases, leaving 9 bases between the germline ends. CDR3 length: 15 residues. Germline loops: CDR1 SEHNR, CDR2 FQNEAQ (reference sequence). The CDR3 sequence is CASSSDRPTNEKLFF. Here the CDR3 DNA reads TGTGCCAGCAGCTCCGACAGGCCAACTAATGAAAAACTGTTTTTT. Full variable domain (rest looked up from reference TRBV7-9 and TRBJ1-4): DTGVSQNPRHKITKRGQNVTFRCDPISEHNRLYWYRQTLGQGPEFLTYFQNEAQLEKSRLLSDRFSAERPKGSFSTLEIQRTEQGDSAMYLCASSSDRPTNEKLFFGSGTQLSVL.

The chain joins TRBV12-5 to TRBJ2-7, with a possible D match to TRBD2 (5 bases). V lost 6 bases and J lost 4, with 10 bases in between. The CDR3 is made up of 12 amino acids. Germline V CDR1 and CDR2: LGHNT, FRNRAP. DNA for the CDR3: TGTGCTAGTGGCTCGGACTGGTACGAGCAGTACTTC. Translation gives CASGSDWYEQYF.

This chain uses TRBV5-5 with TRBJ1-4, with D perhaps TRBD1 (5 bases). CDR1 is SGHKS and CDR2 is YYEKEE in the germline V gene (reference sequence). There are 14 residues in the CDR3. Between the trimmed V and J ends, which lost 3 bases and 3 bases, there was a span of 9 bases. CDR3: CASSSPGSNEKLFF. The DNA of the CDR3 is TGTGCCAGCAGCTCCCCAGGGTCTAATGAAAAACTGTTTTTT.

This rearrangement joins TRBV18 to TRBJ2-5; 10 bases align to TRBD1. The V and J ends lost 3 bases and 3 bases, in that order; junction bases with no gene match: 13. This CDR3 spans 18 amino acids. Germline V gives CDR1 KGHSH, CDR2 LQKENI. The CDR3 coding sequence is TGTGCCAGCTCACCGAGGATCTCCCGGACAGGGGGAAAAGAGACCCAGTACTTC. Protein product: CASSPRISRTGGKETQYF.

The chain links TRBV7-2 to TRBJ1-5; D gene uncertain. Germline V gene sequence: CDR1 SGHTA, CDR2 FQGNSA. Trimming took off 3 bases at V and 9 bases at J, with 12 bases between the two ends. The CDR3 runs to 13 residues. CDR3 in amino acids: CASSFPGLMPQHF. In nucleotides, the CDR3 is TGTGCCAGCAGCTTTCCAGGCCTAATGCCCCAGCATTTT.

This chain joins TRBV27 and TRBJ1-1; TRBD1 is a possible D gene (6 bases). The CDR3 runs 18 residues. The germline V and J ends were trimmed by 5 bases and 0 bases, with 22 bases remaining between them. Germline V gene lookup returns CDR1 MNHEY and CDR2 SMNVEV (reference sequence). The CDR3 sequence is CASSPLMDSNGVNTEAFF. The CDR3 DNA reads as TGTGCCAGCAGTCCACTCATGGACAGTAATGGAGTGAACACTGAAGCTTTCTTT.

The rearrangement uses TRBV4-3 and TRBJ1-3; D perhaps matches TRBD1 (6 bases). The CDR3 covers 17 residues. Trimming pared 4 bases from V and 1 base from J, leaving 17 bases between. Germline CDR1 LGHNA, CDR2 YSLEER. CDR3 nucleotides: TGCGCCAGCAGCCTAGTAGCCTCCGGGACATCTGGAAACACCATATATTTT. This sequence encodes CASSLVASGTSGNTIYF.

This chain uses TRBV4-3 with TRBJ1-2; D is perhaps TRBD1 (6 bases). Germline V gives CDR1 LGHNA, CDR2 YSLEER. Trimming removed 4 bases at V and 7 bases at J, with 16 bases between. This CDR3 comprises 14 residues. The CDR3, as DNA: TGCGCCAGCAGCCTCGGGACACCAATCGGTGGCTACACCTTC. Protein: CASSLGTPIGGYTF.

J is TRBJ2-1 and V is TRBV4-1; D not certain. This CDR3 comprises 14 residues. Germline values: CDR1 MGHRA, CDR2 YSYEKL. The V end was cut by 2 bases, the J end by 6 bases, with 11 bases between. The CDR3 DNA follows: TGCGCCAGCAGCCAACCCACACGGAGCAATGAGCAGTTCTTC. Translation: CASSQPTRSNEQFF.

The CDR3 loop is CAISASGQGTDTQYF. The CDR3, as DNA: TGTGCCATCAGTGCCTCGGGACAGGGGACAGATACGCAGTATTTT. This chain links TRBV10-3 with TRBJ2-3; 10 bases agree with TRBD1. The ends lost 4 bases at V and 3 bases at J; junction bases unmatched: 4. The CDR3 extends over 15 amino acids. In germline, CDR1 is ENHRY, CDR2 SYGVKD.

The V and J genes are TRBV12-5 and TRBJ2-1; TRBD1 matches 9 bases. From germline, CDR1 is LGHNT and CDR2 FRNRAP. The CDR3 length is 14 residues. The V gene end was trimmed by 6 bases and the J gene end by 5 bases; junction bases not matched to a gene: 5. CDR3 sequence (DNA): TGTGCTAGTGGCGGGACAGGGACTAACAATGAGCAGTTCTTC. Translating gives CASGGTGTNNEQFF.

This sequence joins TRBV19 and TRBJ2-5; 13 bases are shared with TRBD2. The CDR3 consists of 19 residues. Germline-derived CDR1 and CDR2 are LNHDA and SQIVND (reference sequence). J was trimmed by 3 bases and V by 2 bases; bases with no gene match: 12. The chain's CDR3 is CASSILSTSGGPGKETQYF. CDR3 DNA: TGTGCCAGTAGTATATTATCGACTAGCGGGGGGCCTGGAAAAGAGACCCAGTACTTC.